This record covers a single T cell receptor (beta chain). Antigen: not known. A second 7 to 11 cycle PCR used barcoded and J-beta primers. Each CDR3 protein gets one entry after TCRdb re-called the 5' RACE reads with MiXCR. The top ten hold less than 5% of the sample, which has 1.5 million or so distinct CDR3 sequences, approximately 42% seen once. This specimen comes from a study of blood T cells in healthy people across ages. About the study: Template switching captured about one barcoded beta molecule per two T cells. Notes on the study in general: In long-lived donors, naive CD4+ cell counts and diversity exceeded those of aged donors. Conclusively comparing naive with antigen-experienced cells was impossible with unsorted PBMCs. Those diversity estimates obtained from one million T cells were thought to be underestimates.

There are 17 residues in the CDR3. Germline V lookup: CDR1 SGHTA, CDR2 FQGNSA. The germline V and J ends were trimmed by 4 bases and 0 bases, with 15 bases remaining between them. This sequence originates from a woman aged 18-29 years in good health. The V and J genes are TRBV7-2 and TRBJ1-4; a weak D match, TRBD1 (5 bases). The sequenced material came from blood. DNA of the CDR3: TGTGCCAGCAGCTCAGGGCCGCGACACGCAACTAATGAAAAACTGTTTTTT. This gives the protein CASSSGPRHATNEKLFF. The whole variable domain, filled in from reference TRBV7-2 and TRBJ1-4, reads GAGVSQSPSNKVTEKGKDVELRCDPISGHTALYWYRQSLGQGLEFLIYFQGNSAPDKSGLPSDRFSAERTGGSVSTLTIQRTQQEDSAVYLCASSSGPRHATNEKLFFGSGTQLSVL.